Below, one T cell receptor beta chain is given with its context. This record belongs to a study of T cell responses to AZD1222 COVID-19 vaccine. Assay used: immunoSEQ multiplex PCR; TCRdb lists only in-frame clones, some missing. The sample lists roughly 80,000 clones, under 95% occurring once. The source was peripheral blood, collected 28 days after the second AZD1222 dose. The TCR originated in an adult who received the AZD1222 COVID-19 vaccine.

CDR3 sequence (DNA): TGTGCCAGCAGTTTTACTAGCGGGGGCTCCTACGAGCAGTACTTC. It translates to CASSFTSGGSYEQYF. The gene calls are TRBV27 and TRBJ2-7; 11 bases match TRBD2. Germline CDR1 is MNHEY and CDR2 is SMNVEV (reference sequence). The CDR3 sequence is 15 residues long. V gave up 3 bases and J gave up 0 bases; unmatched junction bases: 1.